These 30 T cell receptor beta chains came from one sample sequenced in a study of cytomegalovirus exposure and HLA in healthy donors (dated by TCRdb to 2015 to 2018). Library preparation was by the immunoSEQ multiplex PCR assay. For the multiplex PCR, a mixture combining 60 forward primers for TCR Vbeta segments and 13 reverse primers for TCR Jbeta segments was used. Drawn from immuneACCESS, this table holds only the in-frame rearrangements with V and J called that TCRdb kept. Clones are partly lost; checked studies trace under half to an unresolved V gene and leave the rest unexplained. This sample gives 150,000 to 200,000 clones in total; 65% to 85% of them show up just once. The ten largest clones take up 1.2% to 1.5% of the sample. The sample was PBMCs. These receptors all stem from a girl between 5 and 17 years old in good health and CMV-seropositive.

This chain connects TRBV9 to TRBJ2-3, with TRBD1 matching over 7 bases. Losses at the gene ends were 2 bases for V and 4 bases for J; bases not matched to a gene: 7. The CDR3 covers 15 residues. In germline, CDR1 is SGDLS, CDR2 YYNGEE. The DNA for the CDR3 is TGTGCCAGCAGCGTTGGTGAGGGGGCGTCAGATACGCAGTATTTT. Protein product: CASSVGEGASDTQYF.

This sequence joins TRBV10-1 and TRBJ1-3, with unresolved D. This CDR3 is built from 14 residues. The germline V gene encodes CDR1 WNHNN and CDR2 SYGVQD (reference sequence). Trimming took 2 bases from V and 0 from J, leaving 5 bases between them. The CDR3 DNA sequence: TGCGCCAGCAGTGAGGAGGTCTCTGGAAACACCATATATTTT. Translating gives CASSEEVSGNTIYF.

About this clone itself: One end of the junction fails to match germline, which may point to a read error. This CDR3 reads CASSEGQGSPTGVLFF. The DNA for the CDR3 is TGTGCCAGCAGTGAGGGACAGGGATCGCCTACCGGGGTGCTGTTTTTT. This chain joins TRBV2 and TRBJ2-2; 9 nucleotides line up with TRBD1. Per the germline V gene, CDR1 is SNHLY and CDR2 is FYNNEI. This CDR3 spans 16 amino acids.

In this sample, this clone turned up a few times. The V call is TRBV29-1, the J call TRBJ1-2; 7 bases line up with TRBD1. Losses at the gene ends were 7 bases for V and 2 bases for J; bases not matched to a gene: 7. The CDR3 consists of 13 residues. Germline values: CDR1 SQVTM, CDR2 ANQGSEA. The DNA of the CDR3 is TGCAGCGGGGAGGACAGGCCGAACTATGGCTACACCTTC. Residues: CSGEDRPNYGYTF. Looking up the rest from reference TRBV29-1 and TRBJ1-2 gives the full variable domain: SAVISQKPSRDICQRGTSLTIQCQVDSQVTMMFWYRQQPGQSLTLIATANQGSEATYESGFVIDKFPISRPNLTFSTLTVSNMSPEDSSIYLCSGEDRPNYGYTFGSGTRLTVV.

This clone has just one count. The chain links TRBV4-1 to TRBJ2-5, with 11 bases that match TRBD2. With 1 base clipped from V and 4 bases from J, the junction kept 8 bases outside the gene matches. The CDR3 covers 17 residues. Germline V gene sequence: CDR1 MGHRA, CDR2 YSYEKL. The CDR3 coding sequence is TGCGCCAGCAGCCAAGCCCCACTAGCGGGAGTTGGAGAGACCCAGTACTTC. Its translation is CASSQAPLAGVGETQYF.

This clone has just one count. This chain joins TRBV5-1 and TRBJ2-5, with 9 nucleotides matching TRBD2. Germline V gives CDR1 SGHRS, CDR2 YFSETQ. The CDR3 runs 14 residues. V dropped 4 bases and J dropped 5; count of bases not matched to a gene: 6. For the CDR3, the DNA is TGCGCCAGCAGCACCTTAGCGGGAGAGGAGACCCAGTACTTC. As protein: CASSTLAGEETQYF.

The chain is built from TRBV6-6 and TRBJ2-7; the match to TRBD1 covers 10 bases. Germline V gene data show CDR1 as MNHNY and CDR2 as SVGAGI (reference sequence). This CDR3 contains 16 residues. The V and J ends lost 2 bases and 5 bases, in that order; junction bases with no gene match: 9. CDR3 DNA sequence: TGTGCCAGCAGTTACCCGGGACAGGGGAGAAGCCACGAGCAGTACTTC. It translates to CASSYPGQGRSHEQYF.

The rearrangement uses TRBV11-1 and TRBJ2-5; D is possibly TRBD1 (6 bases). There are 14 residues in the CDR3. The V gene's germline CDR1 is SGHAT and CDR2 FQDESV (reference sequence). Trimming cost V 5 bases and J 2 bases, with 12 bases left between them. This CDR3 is CASSLQTGQETQYF. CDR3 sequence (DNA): TGTGCCAGCAGCCTACAGACAGGACAAGAGACCCAGTACTTC.

Here the CDR3 reads CASSLARQQSYEQYF. The DNA of the CDR3 is TGCGCCAGCAGCTTGGCCCGACAGCAGTCCTACGAGCAGTACTTC. The chain joins TRBV5-1 to TRBJ2-7; possible D gene TRBD1, 5 bases. The V gene's germline CDR1 is SGHRS and CDR2 YFSETQ. The CDR3 is 15 amino acids. Trimming removed 0 bases at V and 1 base at J, with 11 bases between.

The CDR3 protein is CASSTGQGRNIQYF. DNA for the CDR3: TGTGCCAGCAGCACGGGACAGGGAAGAAACATTCAGTACTTC. The chain links TRBV5-4 to TRBJ2-4; the match to TRBD1 covers 9 bases. The CDR3 consists of 14 residues. The V gene end was trimmed by 4 bases and the J gene end by 6 bases; junction bases not matched to a gene: 5. Germline assignment: CDR1 SGHNT and CDR2 YYREEE (reference sequence).

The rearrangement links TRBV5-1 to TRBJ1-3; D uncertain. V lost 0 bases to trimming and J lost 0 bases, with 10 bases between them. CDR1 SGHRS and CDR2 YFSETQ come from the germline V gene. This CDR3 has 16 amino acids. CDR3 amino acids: CASSLAGVPSGNTIYF. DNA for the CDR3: TGCGCCAGCAGCTTGGCCGGAGTTCCCTCTGGAAACACCATATATTTT. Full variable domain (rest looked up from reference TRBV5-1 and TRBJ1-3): KAGVTQTPRYLIKTRGQQVTLSCSPISGHRSVSWYQQTPGQGLQFLFEYFSETQRNKGNFPGRFSGRQFSNSRSEMNVSTLELGDSALYLCASSLAGVPSGNTIYFGEGSWLTVV.

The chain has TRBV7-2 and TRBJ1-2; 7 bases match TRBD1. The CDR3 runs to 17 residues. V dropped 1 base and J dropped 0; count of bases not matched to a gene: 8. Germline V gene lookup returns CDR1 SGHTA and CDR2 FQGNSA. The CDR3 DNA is TGTGCCAGCAGCTTAGGGTGGGCAGGGGGTGCTAACTATGGCTACACCTTC. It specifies CASSLGWAGGANYGYTF.

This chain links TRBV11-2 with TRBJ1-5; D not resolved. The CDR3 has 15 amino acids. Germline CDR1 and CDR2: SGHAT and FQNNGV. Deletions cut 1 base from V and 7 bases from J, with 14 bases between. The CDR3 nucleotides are TGTGCCAGCAGCTTAGCTCCCGGGGATTGGCAGCCCCAGCATTTT. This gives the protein CASSLAPGDWQPQHF.

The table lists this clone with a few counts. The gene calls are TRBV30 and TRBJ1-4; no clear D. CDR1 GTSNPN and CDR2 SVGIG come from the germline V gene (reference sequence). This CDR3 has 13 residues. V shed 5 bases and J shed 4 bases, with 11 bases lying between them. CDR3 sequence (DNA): TGTGCCTGGGAAAAACCGGGTAATGAAAAACTGTTTTTT. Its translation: CAWEKPGNEKLFF.

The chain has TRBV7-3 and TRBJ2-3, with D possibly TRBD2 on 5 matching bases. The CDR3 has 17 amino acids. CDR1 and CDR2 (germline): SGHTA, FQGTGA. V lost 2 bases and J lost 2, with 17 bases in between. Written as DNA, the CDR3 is TGTGCCAGCAGCTTAGGGTATCGCGGGCCATACACAGATACGCAGTATTTT. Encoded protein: CASSLGYRGPYTDTQYF.

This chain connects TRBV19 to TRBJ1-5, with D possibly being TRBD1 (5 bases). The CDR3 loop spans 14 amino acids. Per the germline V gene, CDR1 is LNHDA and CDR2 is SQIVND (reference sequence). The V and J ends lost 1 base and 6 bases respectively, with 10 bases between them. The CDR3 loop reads CASSIGRVAQPQHF. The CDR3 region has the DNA TGTGCCAGTAGTATAGGCAGGGTGGCTCAGCCCCAGCATTTT.

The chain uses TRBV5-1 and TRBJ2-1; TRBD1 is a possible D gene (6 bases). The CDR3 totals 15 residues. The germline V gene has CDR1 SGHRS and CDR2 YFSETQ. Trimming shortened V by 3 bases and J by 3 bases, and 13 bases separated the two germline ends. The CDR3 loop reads CASSSQWGRYNEQFF. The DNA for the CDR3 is TGCGCCAGCAGCTCCCAATGGGGGCGCTACAATGAGCAGTTCTTC.

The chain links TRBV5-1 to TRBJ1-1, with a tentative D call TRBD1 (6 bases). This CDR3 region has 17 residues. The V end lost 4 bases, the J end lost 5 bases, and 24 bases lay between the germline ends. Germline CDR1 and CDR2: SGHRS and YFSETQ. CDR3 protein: CASSRGGGLERGTEAFF. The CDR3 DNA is TGCGCCAGCAGCCGAGGGGGGGGATTAGAGAGGGGGACTGAAGCTTTCTTT. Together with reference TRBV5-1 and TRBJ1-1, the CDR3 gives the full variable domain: KAGVTQTPRYLIKTRGQQVTLSCSPISGHRSVSWYQQTPGQGLQFLFEYFSETQRNKGNFPGRFSGRQFSNSRSEMNVSTLELGDSALYLCASSRGGGLERGTEAFFGQGTRLTVV.

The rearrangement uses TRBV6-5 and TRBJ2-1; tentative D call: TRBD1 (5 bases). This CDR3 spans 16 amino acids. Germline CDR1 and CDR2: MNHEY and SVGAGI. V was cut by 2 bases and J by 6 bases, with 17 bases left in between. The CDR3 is CASSYLGLGVGNEQFF. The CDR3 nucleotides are TGTGCCAGCAGTTACCTAGGGCTAGGGGTGGGCAATGAGCAGTTCTTC.

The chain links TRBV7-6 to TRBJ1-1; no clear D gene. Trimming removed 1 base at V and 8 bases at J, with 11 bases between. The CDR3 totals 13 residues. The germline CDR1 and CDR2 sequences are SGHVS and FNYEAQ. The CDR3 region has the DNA TGTGCCAGCAGCTTAGGAGGGCTGAAGGAAGCTTTCTTT. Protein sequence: CASSLGGLKEAFF.

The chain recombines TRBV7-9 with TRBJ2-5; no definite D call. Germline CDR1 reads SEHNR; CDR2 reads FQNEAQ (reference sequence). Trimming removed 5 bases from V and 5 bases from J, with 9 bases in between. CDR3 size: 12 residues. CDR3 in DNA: TGTGCCAGCAGCATATTAGTGGAGACCCAGTACTTC. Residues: CASSILVETQYF.

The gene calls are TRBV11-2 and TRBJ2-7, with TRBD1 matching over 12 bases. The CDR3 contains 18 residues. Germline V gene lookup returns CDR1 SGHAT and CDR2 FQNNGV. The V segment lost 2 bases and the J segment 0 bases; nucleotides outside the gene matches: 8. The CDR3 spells CASSLPIRGQGASYEQYF. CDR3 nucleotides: TGTGCCAGCAGCTTACCTATTCGGGGACAGGGGGCCTCCTACGAGCAGTACTTC.

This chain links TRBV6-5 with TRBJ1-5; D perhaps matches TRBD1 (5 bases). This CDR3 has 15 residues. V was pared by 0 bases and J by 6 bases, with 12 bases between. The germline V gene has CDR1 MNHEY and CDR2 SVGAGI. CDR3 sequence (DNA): TGTGCCAGCAGTTACTCTGGAGGGGAGGGTCAGCCCCAGCATTTT. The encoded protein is CASSYSGGEGQPQHF.

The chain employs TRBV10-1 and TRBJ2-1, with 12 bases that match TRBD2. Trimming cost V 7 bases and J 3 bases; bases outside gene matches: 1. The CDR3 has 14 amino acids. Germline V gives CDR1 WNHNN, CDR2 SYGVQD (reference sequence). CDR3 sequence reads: CASTLAGGYNEQFF. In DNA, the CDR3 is TGCGCCAGCACACTAGCGGGAGGCTACAATGAGCAGTTCTTC.

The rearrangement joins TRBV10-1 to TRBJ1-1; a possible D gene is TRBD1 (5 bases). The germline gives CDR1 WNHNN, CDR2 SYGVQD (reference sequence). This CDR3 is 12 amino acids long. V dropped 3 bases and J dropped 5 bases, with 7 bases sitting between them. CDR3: CASSDRGTEAFF. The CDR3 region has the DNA TGCGCCAGCAGTGACCGGGGGACTGAAGCTTTCTTT.

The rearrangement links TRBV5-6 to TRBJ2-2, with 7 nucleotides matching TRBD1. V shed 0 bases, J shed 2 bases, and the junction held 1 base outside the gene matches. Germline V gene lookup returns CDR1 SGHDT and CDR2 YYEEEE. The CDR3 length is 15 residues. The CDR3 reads CASSLGQGNTGELFF. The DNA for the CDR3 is TGTGCCAGCAGCTTGGGACAGGGTAACACCGGGGAGCTGTTTTTT.

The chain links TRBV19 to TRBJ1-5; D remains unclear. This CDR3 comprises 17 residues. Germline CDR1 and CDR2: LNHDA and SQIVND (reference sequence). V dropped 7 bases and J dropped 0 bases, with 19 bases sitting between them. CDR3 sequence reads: CASNPGRQTYSNQPQHF. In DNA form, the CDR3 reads TGTGCCAGTAACCCCGGCCGGCAGACTTATAGCAATCAGCCCCAGCATTTT.

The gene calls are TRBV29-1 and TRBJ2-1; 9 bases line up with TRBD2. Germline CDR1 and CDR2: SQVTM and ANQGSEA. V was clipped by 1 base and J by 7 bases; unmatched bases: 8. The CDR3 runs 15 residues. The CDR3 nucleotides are TGCAGCGTTGAAGGTTTAAGCGGGAGGTGGAATGAGCAGTTCTTC. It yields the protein CSVEGLSGRWNEQFF.

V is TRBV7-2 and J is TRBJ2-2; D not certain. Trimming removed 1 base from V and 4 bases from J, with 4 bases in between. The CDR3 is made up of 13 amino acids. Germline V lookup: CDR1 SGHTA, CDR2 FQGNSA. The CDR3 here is CASSLVITGELFF. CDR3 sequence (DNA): TGTGCCAGCAGCTTAGTTATCACCGGGGAGCTGTTTTTT.

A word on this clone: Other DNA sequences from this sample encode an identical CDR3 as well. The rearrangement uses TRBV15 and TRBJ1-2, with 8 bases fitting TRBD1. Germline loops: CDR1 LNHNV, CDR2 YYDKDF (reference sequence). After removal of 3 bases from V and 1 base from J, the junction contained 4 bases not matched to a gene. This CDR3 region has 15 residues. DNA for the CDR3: TGTGCCACCAGCAGCGGGACAGGTATTAACTATGGCTACACCTTC. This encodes CATSSGTGINYGYTF.